What follows is one T cell receptor (beta chain) and its context. The data stem from a study of cytomegalovirus exposure and HLA in healthy donors. Primers: 60 Vbeta forward and 13 Jbeta reverse. In the authors' methods: Roughly 10 million shared chains were among the approximately 87 million unique TCR beta chains that a later analysis counted. The table came from immunoSEQ multiplex PCR; TCRdb's copy has only in-frame clones and leaves some out. From that table come the V and J calls and clone size; the DNA was used to work out D and trimming. The sample totals tens of thousands of clones. The CDR3 runs 11 residues. CDR1 DFQATT and CDR2 SNEGSKA come from the germline V gene (reference sequence). Each of the donors was a healthy bone marrow donor. The donors, nominally healthy at sampling, likely had unrecorded immune exposures.

The source material was PBMCs. V gene TRBV20-1 combines with J gene TRBJ1-5; weak D call: TRBD1 (6 bases). This receptor was taken from a male donor in good health and CMV-seronegative. This CDR3 is CERGTNQPQHF. In nucleotides, the CDR3 is TGCGAGAGGGGGACCAATCAGCCCCAGCATTTT.